The 28 T cell receptor beta chains in this list originate from one sample, sequenced in a study of shared clonotypes between healthy human individuals. Profiling relied on immunoSEQ multiplex PCR, and the TCRdb table lists in-frame clones only, not all of them. The sample shows approximately 1.5 million clones, 98% of them seen only once. Sequencing was performed on naive CD4+ T cells sorted from blood. As to subset: CD45RA+ positively selected. The receptors shown here come from a young man in good health.

The V call is TRBV7-2, the J call TRBJ2-1, with D possibly TRBD1 on 5 matching bases. The germline V gene encodes CDR1 SGHTA and CDR2 FQGNSA. The CDR3 extends over 13 amino acids. The V end was cut by 10 bases, the J end by 3 bases, with 13 bases between. CDR3 DNA sequence: TGTGCCACAAGGGGCAGGCTCTACAATGAGCAGTTCTTC. Residues: CATRGRLYNEQFF. Full variable domain (outside the CDR3, taken from reference TRBV7-2 and TRBJ2-1): GAGVSQSPSNKVTEKGKDVELRCDPISGHTALYWYRQSLGQGLEFLIYFQGNSAPDKSGLPSDRFSAERTGGSVSTLTIQRTQQEDSAVYLCATRGRLYNEQFFGPGTRLTVL.

The chain is built from TRBV10-3 and TRBJ2-3, with 10 bases aligning to TRBD1. V trimming: 4 bases; J trimming: 2 bases; junction bases outside the gene matches: 3. CDR1 is ENHRY, CDR2 SYGVKD, per germline. This CDR3 is built from 15 residues. As DNA, the CDR3 is TGTGCCATCAGTGGACAGGGGGCCGCCACAGATACGCAGTATTTT. This encodes CAISGQGAATDTQYF.

The J gene is TRBJ2-2, the V gene TRBV7-9; D call uncertain. V was clipped by 3 bases and J by 5 bases, with 22 bases between them. Germline V lookup: CDR1 SEHNR, CDR2 FQNEAQ (reference sequence). The CDR3 loop spans 18 amino acids. The CDR3 spells CASSFNPPGILITGELFF. The CDR3, as DNA: TGTGCCAGCAGCTTTAATCCCCCGGGTATCCTTATTACCGGGGAGCTGTTTTTT.

This chain joins TRBV4-1 and TRBJ1-3; D might be TRBD1 (6 bases). This CDR3 is built from 21 residues. The V end lost 1 base, the J end lost 0 bases, and 25 bases lay between the germline ends. The germline V gene encodes CDR1 MGHRA and CDR2 YSYEKL. In DNA form, the CDR3 reads TGCGCCAGCAGCCAAGTAACTCACAGGGTTCCTCAGCTAGGCTCTGGAAACACCATATATTTT. Translated, it gives CASSQVTHRVPQLGSGNTIYF.

The rearrangement links TRBV7-2 to TRBJ2-3; D could derive from TRBD1 or TRBD2 (5 bases each). Germline-derived CDR1 and CDR2 are SGHTA and FQGNSA. This CDR3 contains 10 residues. V was trimmed by 10 bases and J by 10 bases, leaving 12 bases between them. The CDR3 region is CATGTPAQYF. In DNA form, the CDR3 reads TGTGCCACGGGGACCCCGGCGCAGTATTTT.

This clone was found once. The gene calls are TRBV11-2 and TRBJ1-2; D unclear. This CDR3 has 14 residues. V was clipped by 1 base and J by 7 bases, with 13 bases between them. Germline V gene sequence: CDR1 SGHAT, CDR2 FQNNGV. The CDR3 spells CASSLVGVASGYTF. The CDR3, as DNA: TGTGCCAGCAGCTTAGTGGGTGTAGCGTCTGGCTACACCTTC. The complete variable domain, with remaining parts taken from reference TRBV11-2 and TRBJ1-2, reads EAGVAQSPRYKIIEKRQSVAFWCNPISGHATLYWYQQILGQGPKLLIQFQNNGVVDDSQLPKDRFSAERLKGVDSTLKIQPAKLEDSAVYLCASSLVGVASGYTFGSGTRLTVV.

This rearrangement joins TRBV5-1 to TRBJ1-2; tentative D call: TRBD1 (5 bases). CDR1 SGHRS and CDR2 YFSETQ come from the germline V gene. The length of the CDR3 is 14 residues. The ends were cut back, 2 bases at V and 5 bases at J, with 13 bases in the middle. The CDR3 region is CASSLAQGLYGYTF. Written as DNA, the CDR3 is TGCGCCAGCAGCTTAGCGCAGGGACTTTATGGCTACACCTTC.

The chain links TRBV11-2 to TRBJ2-7, with D possibly TRBD1 on 5 matching bases. This CDR3 contains 16 residues. The V end lost 0 bases, the J end lost 3 bases, and 15 bases lay between the germline ends. Germline V gene lookup returns CDR1 SGHAT and CDR2 FQNNGV. CDR3 sequence: CASSLDYRIGDYEQYF. CDR3 DNA sequence: TGTGCCAGCAGCTTAGATTACAGGATCGGCGACTACGAGCAGTACTTC.

The chain recombines TRBV9 with TRBJ1-5; D perhaps matches TRBD1 (6 bases). CDR1 is SGDLS, CDR2 YYNGEE, per germline. Trimming stripped 4 bases from V and 5 bases from J, with 10 bases between. The CDR3 totals 13 residues. CDR3: CASSPQGYQPQHF. The CDR3 DNA is TGTGCCAGCAGCCCACAGGGTTATCAGCCCCAGCATTTT.

The V and J genes are TRBV6-5 and TRBJ2-2, with D perhaps TRBD2 (5 bases). The CDR3 runs to 14 residues. Germline V gives CDR1 MNHEY, CDR2 SVGAGI. The V end was cut by 6 bases, the J end by 1 base, with 9 bases between. This CDR3 is CASRVGENTGELFF. The CDR3 DNA is TGTGCCAGCAGAGTGGGAGAGAACACCGGGGAGCTGTTTTTT.

The chain uses TRBV5-1 and TRBJ1-2; weak D call: TRBD1 (6 bases). Per the germline V gene, CDR1 is SGHRS and CDR2 is YFSETQ. This CDR3 has 17 amino acids. V was clipped by 7 bases and J by 2 bases, with 24 bases between them. The CDR3 sequence is CASGEPGAGARNYGYTF. The CDR3 DNA sequence: TGCGCCAGCGGAGAGCCGGGGGCAGGGGCGCGAAACTATGGCTACACCTTC.

This chain joins TRBV6-4 and TRBJ2-3, with 7 bases fitting TRBD1. The germline V gene encodes CDR1 MRHNA and CDR2 SNTAGT. The V and J ends lost 10 bases and 0 bases, in that order; junction bases with no gene match: 7. The CDR3 has 14 residues. The CDR3 coding sequence is TGTGCCACCTCTACAGGGGCTAGCACAGATACGCAGTATTTT. Protein: CATSTGASTDTQYF.

This chain uses TRBV14 with TRBJ2-7, with TRBD1 identical over 8 bases. This CDR3 contains 16 residues. The J segment lost 0 bases and the V segment lost 4 bases, leaving 8 bases of the junction unmatched. From germline, CDR1 is SGHDN and CDR2 FVKESK. CDR3 nucleotides: TGTGCCAGCAGCCTACGACAGGGGACGGGCTCCTACGAGCAGTACTTC. Amino acids: CASSLRQGTGSYEQYF. Based on the CDR3 plus reference TRBV14 and TRBJ2-7, the full variable domain is EAGVTQFPSHSVIEKGQTVTLRCDPISGHDNLYWYRRVMGKEIKFLLHFVKESKQDESGMPNNRFLAERTGGTYSTLKVQPAELEDSGVYFCASSLRQGTGSYEQYFGPGTRLTVT.

The chain links TRBV5-6 to TRBJ2-7; maybe TRBD1 (6 bases). V gave up 4 bases and J gave up 0 bases, with 11 bases separating them. Germline-derived CDR1 and CDR2 are SGHDT and YYEEEE. The CDR3 extends over 14 amino acids. The CDR3 spells CASSPLQGSYEQYF. The CDR3, as DNA: TGTGCCAGCAGCCCACTACAGGGCTCCTACGAGCAGTACTTC.

The rearrangement joins TRBV7-9 to TRBJ2-5; D could derive from TRBD1 or TRBD2 (5 bases each). Trimming removed 5 bases from V and 0 bases from J, with 10 bases in between. Germline V gives CDR1 SEHNR, CDR2 FQNEAQ (reference sequence). The CDR3 is made up of 14 amino acids. Written as DNA, the CDR3 is TGTGCCAGCAGCCCGGGACGGTACCAAGAGACCCAGTACTTC. Amino acid sequence: CASSPGRYQETQYF.

The J gene is TRBJ2-3, the V gene TRBV18, with D possibly called TRBD1 or TRBD2 (7 bases each). This CDR3 has 19 amino acids. Germline-derived CDR1 and CDR2 are KGHSH and LQKENI. V shed 0 bases and J shed 3 bases, with 22 bases lying between them. The CDR3 nucleotides read TGTGCCAGCTCACCACCCAATCTCCGGAAAGCGGGACAGACAGATACGCAGTATTTT. Residues: CASSPPNLRKAGQTDTQYF.

The chain couples TRBV5-1 to TRBJ2-1, with 11 nucleotides matching TRBD1. The ends lost 2 bases at V and 8 bases at J; junction bases unmatched: 12. Germline V gene data show CDR1 as SGHRS and CDR2 as YFSETQ. The CDR3 runs 17 residues. CDR3 nucleotides: TGCGCCAGCAGCTTTTACCTCGCCGGGACAGGGGGTTATGAGCAGTTCTTC. Its translation is CASSFYLAGTGGYEQFF.

The V gene is TRBV27, the J gene TRBJ2-3, with 8 bases identical to TRBD2. The germline CDR1 and CDR2 sequences are MNHEY and SMNVEV (reference sequence). This CDR3 has 16 amino acids. V trimming: 3 bases; J trimming: 1 base; junction bases outside the gene matches: 6. CDR3 bases: TGTGCCAGCAGTTTGCTAGCGGGCTCCGGCACAGATACGCAGTATTTT. Its translation is CASSLLAGSGTDTQYF.

The sample holds one count of this clone. The chain recombines TRBV4-2 with TRBJ2-7; D gene uncertain. CDR3 size: 15 residues. V was cut by 2 bases and J by 0 bases, with 11 bases left in between. Germline CDR1 LGHNA, CDR2 YNFKEQ. The CDR3 here is CASSQSVATSYEQYF. CDR3 in DNA: TGTGCCAGCAGCCAAAGTGTCGCGACCTCCTACGAGCAGTACTTC.

As regards this clone: Other DNA sequences in the sample encode the same CDR3. The V call is TRBV7-2, the J call TRBJ2-1; 8 nucleotides agree with TRBD2. The CDR3 is 15 residues long. Losses at the gene ends were 4 bases for V and 0 bases for J; bases not matched to a gene: 2. Germline values: CDR1 SGHTA, CDR2 FQGNSA. DNA for the CDR3: TGTGCCAGCAGCTACAGCGGGAGCTCCTACAATGAGCAGTTCTTC. Encoded protein: CASSYSGSSYNEQFF.

The chain uses TRBV19 and TRBJ2-1; D remains unclear. CDR1 and CDR2 (germline): LNHDA, SQIVND (reference sequence). CDR3 length: 13 amino acids. With 3 bases removed from V and 6 bases from J, the gap between germline ends came to 9 bases. Here the CDR3 reads CASSISVTNEQFF. The DNA for the CDR3 is TGTGCCAGTAGTATTTCAGTAACCAATGAGCAGTTCTTC.

The chain links TRBV9 to TRBJ2-5, with D unclear. The V gene lost 0 bases and the J gene lost 2 bases, with 8 bases spanning the gap. CDR1 is SGDLS, CDR2 YYNGEE, per germline. The CDR3 has 14 amino acids. CDR3 nucleotide sequence: TGTGCCAGCAGCGTAGCCCCCGGGCAAGAGACCCAGTACTTC. Translated, it gives CASSVAPGQETQYF. Using reference TRBV9 and TRBJ2-5 for the parts outside the CDR3, the full variable domain is DSGVTQTPKHLITATGQRVTLRCSPRSGDLSVYWYQQSLDQGLQFLIQYYNGEERAKGNILERFSAQQFPDLHSELNLSSLELGDSALYFCASSVAPGQETQYFGPGTRLLVL.

The chain has TRBV11-2 and TRBJ2-6; D might be TRBD2 (5 bases). The CDR3 length is 15 residues. Deletions cut 6 bases from V and 2 bases from J, with 11 bases between. Germline V gives CDR1 SGHAT, CDR2 FQNNGV. CDR3 sequence (DNA): TGTGCCAGCAGGAGGGTAACAGCTGGGGCCAACGTCCTGACTTTC. This gives the protein CASRRVTAGANVLTF. Full variable domain (outside the CDR3, taken from reference TRBV11-2 and TRBJ2-6): EAGVAQSPRYKIIEKRQSVAFWCNPISGHATLYWYQQILGQGPKLLIQFQNNGVVDDSQLPKDRFSAERLKGVDSTLKIQPAKLEDSAVYLCASRRVTAGANVLTFGAGSRLTVL.

The chain uses TRBV5-1 and TRBJ2-4, with D possibly being TRBD1 (6 bases). CDR3 size: 17 residues. Per germline, CDR1 SGHRS and CDR2 YFSETQ. Trimming cost V 4 bases and J 1 base, with 18 bases left between them. The CDR3 loop is CASSTGRPGDAKNIQYF. The CDR3 region has the DNA TGCGCCAGCAGCACCGGGCGACCAGGGGACGCCAAAAACATTCAGTACTTC.

This clone was counted a single time. Other DNA sequences in the sample encode the same CDR3. V is TRBV7-2 and J is TRBJ1-5; D gene uncertain. This CDR3 spans 12 amino acids. Per the germline V gene, CDR1 is SGHTA and CDR2 is FQGNSA. The V gene lost 0 bases and the J gene lost 4 bases, with 1 base spanning the gap. As DNA, the CDR3 is TGTGCCAGCAGCTTAGCTAATCAGCCCCAGCATTTT. Its protein is CASSLANQPQHF.

The chain carries TRBV6-6 and TRBJ2-1; TRBD2 might be the D (7 bases). The CDR3 extends over 13 amino acids. Trimming left V 7 bases short and J 7 bases short, with 14 bases between. Looked up from germline, CDR1 is MNHNY and CDR2 is SVGAGI (reference sequence). The CDR3 is CASTGGRLNEQFF. In nucleotides, the CDR3 is TGTGCCAGCACCGGGGGGCGATTGAATGAGCAGTTCTTC.

The chain uses TRBV28 and TRBJ2-4; D is uncertain. Germline-derived CDR1 and CDR2 are MDHEN and SYDVKM. The V end was cut by 5 bases, the J end by 0 bases, with 14 bases between. The CDR3 is 16 amino acids. The CDR3 nucleotides are TGTGCCAGCAGTCCCGCGCTTATTCTAGCCAAAAACATTCAGTACTTC. Its protein is CASSPALILAKNIQYF.

V and J are TRBV4-3 and TRBJ1-5; 8 nucleotides line up with TRBD1. The ends lost 5 bases at V and 5 bases at J; junction bases unmatched: 11. The CDR3 is 16 residues long. Germline V gives CDR1 LGHNA, CDR2 YSLEER. The CDR3 nucleotides read TGCGCCAGCAGCTTCGAACCGGACAGGGCGGATCAGCCCCAGCATTTT. Residues: CASSFEPDRADQPQHF.